A single sample is the source of the 28 T cell receptor beta chains below, sequenced in a study of blood T cell repertoires in COVID-19. Generated by immunoSEQ multiplex PCR, the TCRdb table keeps only in-frame clones and is missing some. The sample comprises just under 85,000 clones, around 82% of which are singletons, and approximately 15% rests with the top ten. Input material: peripheral blood. These receptors were obtained from a woman in her sixties with acute or convalescent COVID-19.

The rearrangement uses TRBV3-1 (or the pseudogene TRBV3-2) and TRBJ1-1; TRBD1 aligns across 8 bases. CDR1 LGHDT and CDR2 YNNKEL come from the germline V gene (reference sequence). There are 14 residues in the CDR3. V trimming: 5 bases; J trimming: 4 bases; junction bases outside the gene matches: 6. The CDR3 DNA reads as TGTGCCAGCAGCGGTGAGGACAGGGTCACTGAAGCTTTCTTT. Protein sequence: CASSGEDRVTEAFF.

J is TRBJ2-5 and V is TRBV5-4, with 16 nucleotides matching TRBD2. V shed 4 bases and J 5 bases; nucleotides not matched to a gene: 5. CDR1 is SGHNT, CDR2 YYREEE, per germline (reference sequence). This CDR3 has 16 amino acids. The CDR3 sequence is CASSTGLAGGQETQYF. The DNA for the CDR3 is TGTGCCAGCAGCACGGGACTAGCGGGAGGGCAGGAGACCCAGTACTTC.

The chain uses TRBV30 and TRBJ1-3, with 8 bases matching TRBD1. This CDR3 has 15 residues. V lost 0 bases, J lost 0 bases, and 1 base stayed unmatched. The germline CDR1 and CDR2 sequences are GTSNPN and SVGIG (reference sequence). CDR3 residues: CAWSVTGGSGNTIYF. DNA for the CDR3: TGTGCCTGGAGTGTAACAGGGGGCTCTGGAAACACCATATATTTT. Looking up the rest from reference TRBV30 and TRBJ1-3 gives the full variable domain: SQTIHQWPATLVQPVGSPLSLECTVEGTSNPNLYWYRQAAGRGLQLLFYSVGIGQISSEVPQNLSASRPQDRQFILSSKKLLLSDSGFYLCAWSVTGGSGNTIYFGEGSWLTVV.

This chain uses TRBV2 with TRBJ1-2; 8 positions agree with TRBD1. Germline loops: CDR1 SNHLY, CDR2 FYNNEI. The V gene end was trimmed by 6 bases and the J gene end by 5 bases; junction bases not matched to a gene: 8. The CDR3 spans 14 residues. This chain's CDR3 is CASSFGQGGYGYTF. The CDR3 region has the DNA TGTGCCAGCAGCTTCGGACAGGGAGGTTATGGCTACACCTTC.

The rearrangement uses TRBV5-1 and TRBJ1-5, with D uncertain. The ends were cut back, 4 bases at V and 0 bases at J, with 11 bases in the middle. This CDR3 has 15 amino acids. In germline, CDR1 is SGHRS, CDR2 YFSETQ. CDR3 in DNA: TGCGCCAGCAGCCCTACGGCGGATAGCAATCAGCCCCAGCATTTT. Protein: CASSPTADSNQPQHF.

The genes are TRBV5-5 and TRBJ1-1, with D perhaps TRBD1 (5 bases). Per germline, CDR1 SGHKS and CDR2 YYEKEE (reference sequence). This CDR3 is 16 amino acids long. V was cut by 4 bases and J by 1 base, with 17 bases left in between. The CDR3 loop is CASSAGSGLRNTEAFF. Here the CDR3 DNA reads TGTGCCAGCAGCGCCGGGTCGGGACTACGGAACACTGAAGCTTTCTTT.

The gene calls are TRBV28 and TRBJ1-1; TRBD1 might be the D (5 bases). The CDR3 is made up of 16 amino acids. CDR1 MDHEN and CDR2 SYDVKM come from the germline V gene. The ends were cut back, 4 bases at V and 0 bases at J, with 15 bases in the middle. This CDR3 reads CASSWEGASMNTEAFF. CDR3 nucleotide sequence: TGTGCCAGCAGTTGGGAAGGGGCAAGTATGAACACTGAAGCTTTCTTT.

V usage is TRBV11-3 and J usage is TRBJ1-1; 7 positions agree with TRBD1. CDR1 SGHNT and CDR2 YENEEA come from the germline V gene. CDR3 length equals 16 residues. The trim removed 1 base at V and 0 bases at J, leaving 5 bases unmatched. The CDR3 spells CASSLGRDRLNTEAFF. CDR3 nucleotides: TGTGCCAGCAGCTTAGGGAGGGACAGACTGAACACTGAAGCTTTCTTT.

This clone was detected a few times. The chain links TRBV23-1 to TRBJ1-5, with 9 bases lining up with TRBD1. TRBV23-1 has ORF status, its function being uncertain. V shed 0 bases, J shed 2 bases, and the junction held 8 bases outside the gene matches. This CDR3 has 18 amino acids. The CDR3 loop reads CASSQSADRGGGNQPQHF. Here the CDR3 DNA reads TGCGCCAGCAGTCAATCGGCGGACAGGGGAGGAGGCAATCAGCCCCAGCATTTT.

The J gene is TRBJ2-7, the V gene TRBV4-1; 10 bases map to TRBD2. Unmatched junction bases numbered 10, after V lost 5 bases and J lost 3 bases. Germline V gives CDR1 MGHRA, CDR2 YSYEKL. This CDR3 region has 16 residues. The CDR3 DNA reads TGCGCCAGCAGCTTCTCGCGGGCTAGCGGGGGCTACGAGCAGTACTTC. Its translation is CASSFSRASGGYEQYF.

The chain links TRBV5-4 to TRBJ2-1; 9 positions agree with TRBD2. This CDR3 has 16 residues. The ends lost 1 base at V and 6 bases at J; junction bases unmatched: 8. Germline V gives CDR1 SGHNT, CDR2 YYREEE (reference sequence). The chain's CDR3 is CASSLQASGKLNEQFF. The CDR3 coding sequence is TGTGCCAGCAGCTTGCAGGCTAGCGGGAAACTCAATGAGCAGTTCTTC.

This chain uses TRBV27 with TRBJ2-3, with D perhaps matching TRBD2 (6 bases). V lost 4 bases to trimming and J lost 5 bases, with 16 bases between them. The germline V gene has CDR1 MNHEY and CDR2 SMNVEV (reference sequence). This CDR3 has 15 residues. CDR3 sequence (DNA): TGTGCCAGCAGTTCCCCGACTAGAGCGGGAGATACGCAGTATTTT. This gives the protein CASSSPTRAGDTQYF.

The chain has TRBV19 and TRBJ2-2; D is ambiguous. The V gene's germline CDR1 is LNHDA and CDR2 SQIVND (reference sequence). V gave up 5 bases and J gave up 5 bases, with 12 bases separating them. The CDR3 loop spans 14 amino acids. The DNA of the CDR3 is TGTGCCAGTAGTTGGCTAGACTGGACCGGGGAGCTGTTTTTT. This translates into CASSWLDWTGELFF.

V usage is TRBV28 and J usage is TRBJ1-5, with a tentative D call TRBD1 (6 bases). Per the germline V gene, CDR1 is MDHEN and CDR2 is SYDVKM. The CDR3 length is 14 residues. Trimming removed 4 bases from V and 3 bases from J, with 10 bases in between. For the CDR3, the DNA is TGTGCCAGCAGTTCGACAGGTCCCAATCAGCCCCAGCATTTT. It translates to CASSSTGPNQPQHF.

Turning to this clone: An end of the junction does not agree with germline; a read error may underlie this. The chain uses TRBV30 and TRBJ1-2; 10 bases match TRBD1. Looked up from germline, CDR1 is GTSNPN and CDR2 is SVGIG (reference sequence). The CDR3 is made up of 13 amino acids. The CDR3: CAWSPVGTGVGHF. DNA for the CDR3: TGTGCCTGGAGTCCCGTCGGGACAGGGGTTGGGCACTTC.

V gene TRBV10-3 combines with J gene TRBJ1-1; D call uncertain. The CDR3 has 14 residues. V lost 0 bases and J 4 bases, leaving 9 bases between the germline ends. Germline CDR1 reads ENHRY; CDR2 reads SYGVKD. CDR3: CAISESRESTEAFF. CDR3 bases: TGTGCCATCAGTGAGTCGAGGGAGAGCACTGAAGCTTTCTTT.

The chain uses TRBV6-5 and TRBJ2-7; 8 bases fit TRBD2. V trimming: 4 bases; J trimming: 6 bases; junction bases outside the gene matches: 11. Per germline, CDR1 MNHEY and CDR2 SVGAGI. The length of the CDR3 is 15 residues. The CDR3 is CASSSPGLVVFEQYF. CDR3 bases: TGTGCCAGCAGTTCCCCGGGACTAGTAGTATTCGAGCAGTACTTC.

V is TRBV19 and J is TRBJ2-7, with D perhaps matching TRBD1 (6 bases). The CDR3 has 12 amino acids. Germline-derived CDR1 and CDR2 are LNHDA and SQIVND (reference sequence). With 9 bases removed from V and 3 bases from J, the gap between germline ends came to 12 bases. Here the CDR3 DNA reads TGTGCCAGCGAGGACAGCCTCTACGAGCAGTACTTC. The encoded protein is CASEDSLYEQYF.

This clone occurred a few times. J is TRBJ1-1 and V is TRBV9, with TRBD1 matching over 10 bases. Germline CDR1 is SGDLS and CDR2 is YYNGEE. Unmatched junction bases numbered 4, after V lost 4 bases and J lost 1 base. The CDR3 contains 15 residues. Written as DNA, the CDR3 is TGTGCCAGCAGCCCAAGACAGGGGGCGAACACTGAAGCTTTCTTT. Protein sequence: CASSPRQGANTEAFF.

The V gene is TRBV19, the J gene TRBJ1-5, with D unresolved. The germline CDR1 and CDR2 sequences are LNHDA and SQIVND (reference sequence). CDR3 length: 15 residues. V dropped 1 base and J dropped 0 bases, with 7 bases sitting between them. The CDR3 DNA reads as TGTGCCAGTAGTATAGTCGGTCATAGCAATCAGCCCCAGCATTTT. It specifies CASSIVGHSNQPQHF.

This clone was recorded once. The CDR3 bases are TGTGCCAGCAGCCAAGAGGGGGCGGGTTACGAGCAGTACTTC. Translated, it gives CASSQEGAGYEQYF. This rearrangement joins TRBV3-1 (or the pseudogene TRBV3-2) to TRBJ2-7; a weak D match, TRBD1 (6 bases). CDR1 and CDR2 from the germline V gene are LGHDT and YNNKEL (reference sequence). The V and J ends lost 0 bases and 4 bases respectively, with 10 bases between them. This CDR3 spans 14 amino acids.

The rearrangement joins TRBV14 to TRBJ2-7; 9 bases are shared with TRBD2. CDR3 size: 16 residues. Germline V gene sequence: CDR1 SGHDN, CDR2 FVKESK. With 4 bases clipped from V and 3 bases from J, the junction kept 10 bases outside the gene matches. The CDR3 loop reads CASSRRSGGYYYEQYF. CDR3 nucleotides: TGTGCCAGCAGCCGGAGGAGCGGGGGGTACTACTACGAGCAGTACTTC.

The chain recombines TRBV5-1 with TRBJ2-5; D might be TRBD2 (7 bases). The CDR3 runs to 14 residues. V lost 3 bases and J 1 base, leaving 10 bases between the germline ends. Germline V lookup: CDR1 SGHRS, CDR2 YFSETQ. In nucleotides, the CDR3 is TGCGCCAGCAGCTCAAGGGGGGGCCAAGAGACCCAGTACTTC. Translated: CASSSRGGQETQYF.

The chain combines TRBV27 with TRBJ1-1, with D maybe TRBD1 (6 bases). The germline V and J ends were trimmed by 2 bases and 4 bases, with 14 bases remaining between them. This CDR3 is built from 15 residues. Germline CDR1 is MNHEY and CDR2 is SMNVEV (reference sequence). CDR3 DNA sequence: TGTGCCAGCAGTTTAGCCCCCGCGGGGGCCACTGAAGCTTTCTTT. The encoded protein is CASSLAPAGATEAFF.

The gene calls are TRBV7-2 and TRBJ2-3; D gene unclear. The V end lost 5 bases, the J end lost 7 bases, and 10 bases lay between the germline ends. Germline lookup yields CDR1 SGHTA and CDR2 FQGNSA. The CDR3 has 12 residues. CDR3 bases: TGTGCCAGCAGCCCCACATTCAATACGCAGTATTTT. It codes for CASSPTFNTQYF.

The V call is TRBV20-1, the J call TRBJ1-4; 12 nucleotides match TRBD1. Germline CDR1 and CDR2: DFQATT and SNEGSKA (reference sequence). V shed 3 bases, J shed 7 bases, and the junction held 15 bases outside the gene matches. This CDR3 comprises 18 residues. CDR3 sequence (DNA): TGCAGTGCTAGTAACCGGGGACAGGGGGCGGGTGGAAGTGAAAAACTGTTTTTT. It specifies CSASNRGQGAGGSEKLFF.

The chain joins TRBV30 to TRBJ1-4; D not resolved. The CDR3 length is 12 residues. V lost 3 bases, J lost 7 bases, and 9 bases lay in between. Germline loops: CDR1 GTSNPN, CDR2 SVGIG (reference sequence). For the CDR3, the DNA is TGTGCCTGGAGCCTGGGGAGTGAAAAACTGTTTTTT. It translates to CAWSLGSEKLFF. The full variable domain, in which reference TRBV30 and TRBJ1-4 provide the parts outside the CDR3, is SQTIHQWPATLVQPVGSPLSLECTVEGTSNPNLYWYRQAAGRGLQLLFYSVGIGQISSEVPQNLSASRPQDRQFILSSKKLLLSDSGFYLCAWSLGSEKLFFGSGTQLSVL.

This chain joins TRBV7-2 and TRBJ2-5, with 8 bases that match TRBD2. This CDR3 has 15 amino acids. From germline, CDR1 is SGHTA and CDR2 FQGNSA. Trimming took 5 bases from V and 5 from J; bases not matched to a gene: 10. The CDR3 DNA sequence: TGTGCCAGCAGCCGGGGGCGGGGGGCCGCGGAGACCCAGTACTTC. As protein: CASSRGRGAAETQYF.